A selection of T cell receptor beta chains follows, all from one sample in a study of shared clonotypes between healthy human individuals. Libraries were prepared by immunoSEQ multiplex PCR; TCRdb keeps only in-frame clonotypes and omits some of them. The table includes roughly 2,500,000 clones, 93% detected once. Sequenced input: naive CD4+ T cells from PBMCs. Receptors originate from a man between 18 and 35 years old in good health. Some clones in this sample may be carry-over from other donors' samples. CDR3s include the opening cysteine and the closing phenylalanine or tryptophan. The D gene is left open where the match is weak. Clone size is shown for a subset of rows, as once, few, many or a class of expanded clone.

>-|TRBV29-1|-|TRBJ2-1
TGCAGCGCAACCCCTCTAGGGTCCTACAATGAGCAGTTCTTC
CSATPLGSYNEQFF
>-|TRBV28|-|TRBJ2-1
TGTGCCAGCATTACTGGGGGTACCAGCTACAATGAGCAGTTCTTC
CASITGGTSYNEQFF
>TRBD1|TRBV5-1|-|TRBJ2-1
TGCGCCAGCAGCTCCGGGACAGGTAACAATGAGCAGTTCTTC
CASSSGTGNNEQFF
>TRBD2|TRBV9|-|TRBJ2-7
TGTGCCAGCAGCCGGACTAGCGGGAGGGCCTCCTACGAGCAGTACTTC
CASSRTSGRASYEQYF
>TRBD1|TRBV11-2|-|TRBJ2-5
TGTGCCAGCAGCCCCGGGACAGGGGAAGAGACCCAGTACTTC
CASSPGTGEETQYF
>-|TRBV28|once|TRBJ1-2
TGTGCCAGCAGATTGACAGGAGGTTTGGGAGGCTACACCTTC
CASRLTGGLGGYTF
>-|TRBV9|-|TRBJ2-7
TGTGCCAGCAGCGTAGGGTCTGAGAGCTCCTACGAGCAGTACTTC
CASSVGSESSYEQYF
>-|TRBV29-1|-|TRBJ2-5
TGCAGCGTTGGGAGCGACGAAGAGACCCAGTACTTC
CSVGSDEETQYF
>-|TRBV25-1|once|TRBJ2-6
TGTGCCAGCAGTGCCCCTATCTCTGGGGCCAACGTCCTGACTTTC
CASSAPISGANVLTF
>TRBD2|TRBV6-5|-|TRBJ2-3
TGTGCCAGCAGTTACGGGAGGGGACCAGGCACAGATACGCAGTATTTT
CASSYGRGPGTDTQYF
>-|TRBV5-1|-|TRBJ1-5
TGCGCCAGCAGCTTGGGACAGTCGAGCAATCAGCCCCAGCATTTT
CASSLGQSSNQPQHF
>-|TRBV10-1|-|TRBJ2-3
TGCGCCAGCAGTGAAGATGACAGTGGCTTATTGGGCACAGATACGCAGTATTTT
CASSEDDSGLLGTDTQYF
>-|TRBV7-9|few|TRBJ1-2
TGTGCCAGCAGCTTAGTTACGCATGGCTACACCTTC
CASSLVTHGYTF
>TRBD1|TRBV4-2|-|TRBJ2-2
TGTGCCAGCAGCCATACTGAGAGGACAGGGGTCACCGGGGAGCTGTTTTTT
CASSHTERTGVTGELFF
>TRBD1|TRBV28|-|TRBJ2-7
TGTGCCAGCAGTTTTGGACCGAAAGGACAGGGTATCTACGAGCAGTACTTC
CASSFGPKGQGIYEQYF
>-|TRBV7-9|-|TRBJ1-2
TGTGCCAGCAGCTTAGATGGGCTCGGGGGCTACACCTTC
CASSLDGLGGYTF
>-|TRBV2|once|TRBJ1-2
TGTGCCAGCAGTGGGGGCAGGGACTATGGCTACACCTTC
CASSGGRDYGYTF
>-|TRBV5-4|-|TRBJ1-3
TGTGCCAGCAGCTCGAAATCCGGGAGCGGAAACACCATATATTTT
CASSSKSGSGNTIYF